Each of the 17 T cell receptor beta chains below was sequenced from the same sample in a study of radiation and T cells in renal cell carcinoma. Time point given: baseline pretreatment blood. The treatment here: 15 Gy SBRT to primary tumor, nephrectomy 4 weeks later. Data came from immunoSEQ multiplex PCR; TCRdb stores just in-frame clones and leaves some out. The table includes over 120,000 clones, more than 70% detected once. The input for sequencing was blood, taken from a patient whose treatment included radiotherapy and nephrectomy. These receptors all stem from a woman between 50 and 59 years old with renal cell carcinoma.

This chain uses TRBV7-2 with TRBJ1-2; D possibly corresponds to TRBD1 (5 bases). Looked up from germline, CDR1 is SGHTA and CDR2 is FQGNSA. The CDR3 runs 15 residues. V lost 6 bases, J lost 1 base, and 15 bases lay in between. CDR3 loop: CASRGVGRFNYGYTF. The CDR3 DNA reads as TGTGCCAGCAGGGGGGTTGGGCGTTTTAACTATGGCTACACCTTC. The variable domain in full, completed from reference TRBV7-2 and TRBJ1-2, reads GAGVSQSPSNKVTEKGKDVELRCDPISGHTALYWYRQSLGQGLEFLIYFQGNSAPDKSGLPSDRFSAERTGGSVSTLTIQRTQQEDSAVYLCASRGVGRFNYGYTFGSGTRLTVV.

The rearrangement links TRBV29-1 to TRBJ1-2, with 8 bases matching TRBD1. CDR3 size: 12 residues. Germline V gene lookup returns CDR1 SQVTM and CDR2 ANQGSEA. V dropped 5 bases and J dropped 7; count of bases not matched to a gene: 6. The CDR3 protein is CSVPTGVVGYTF. CDR3 nucleotide sequence: TGCAGCGTTCCGACAGGGGTTGTTGGCTACACCTTC. Using reference TRBV29-1 and TRBJ1-2 for the parts outside the CDR3, the full variable domain is SAVISQKPSRDICQRGTSLTIQCQVDSQVTMMFWYRQQPGQSLTLIATANQGSEATYESGFVIDKFPISRPNLTFSTLTVSNMSPEDSSIYLCSVPTGVVGYTFGSGTRLTVV.

The V and J genes are TRBV6-5 and TRBJ1-2; D remains unclear. The V gene's germline CDR1 is MNHEY and CDR2 SVGAGI. This CDR3 has 14 residues. Deletions cut 6 bases from V and 4 bases from J, with 15 bases between. CDR3 sequence: CASRPRGASYGYTF. In nucleotides, the CDR3 is TGTGCCAGCAGACCGAGAGGAGCGAGCTATGGCTACACCTTC.

The chain is built from TRBV6-1 and TRBJ1-1; tentatively, D is TRBD1 (6 bases). The CDR3 has 15 residues. Germline values: CDR1 MNHNS, CDR2 SASEGT. Trimming removed 7 bases from V and 5 bases from J, with 20 bases in between. The CDR3 sequence is CASTEKGWGPTEAFF. The DNA of the CDR3 is TGTGCCAGCACCGAAAAAGGATGGGGGCCGACTGAAGCTTTCTTT.

The rearrangement uses TRBV10-3 and TRBJ2-7; tentatively, D is TRBD2 (5 bases). V was clipped by 2 bases and J by 6 bases, with 11 bases between them. Per germline, CDR1 ENHRY and CDR2 SYGVKD. The CDR3 length is 13 residues. The CDR3 here is CAISEGQSGEQYF. The CDR3 coding sequence is TGTGCCATCAGTGAGGGGCAGAGCGGCGAGCAGTACTTC.

This clone was recorded a few times. V is TRBV7-3 and J is TRBJ2-2; D unclear. Germline lookup yields CDR1 SGHTA and CDR2 FQGTGA. V lost 2 bases, J lost 6 bases, and 7 bases lay in between. This CDR3 contains 13 residues. The DNA for the CDR3 is TGTGCCAGCAGCTTATATGGCTCCGGGGAGCTGTTTTTT. It translates to CASSLYGSGELFF.

The V and J genes are TRBV9 and TRBJ2-7, with 7 bases aligning to TRBD2. Germline trimming cut 1 base from V and 3 bases from J; bases unmatched to any gene: 7. Germline CDR1 reads SGDLS; CDR2 reads YYNGEE. The CDR3 spans 15 residues. This chain's CDR3 is CASSVLAEDLYEQYF. As DNA, the CDR3 is TGTGCCAGCAGCGTACTAGCGGAAGACCTCTACGAGCAGTACTTC.

The chain employs TRBV5-6 and TRBJ1-2; D unclear. Germline CDR1 SGHDT, CDR2 YYEEEE. V shed 2 bases and J shed 0 bases, with 14 bases lying between them. The CDR3 has 16 residues. CDR3 sequence reads: CASSLGTANTNYGYTF. CDR3 DNA: TGTGCCAGCAGCTTAGGAACAGCCAACACTAACTATGGCTACACCTTC.

This clone was counted a single time. The genes are TRBV4-1 and TRBJ1-6; 12 nucleotides agree with TRBD1. Germline V gives CDR1 MGHRA, CDR2 YSYEKL. V gave up 0 bases and J gave up 9 bases; unmatched junction bases: 3. The CDR3 totals 16 residues. CDR3 residues: CASSQEGTGGTSPLHF. DNA of the CDR3: TGCGCCAGCAGCCAAGAAGGGACAGGGGGCACTTCACCCCTCCACTTT.

J is TRBJ1-2 and V is TRBV6-6; possible D gene TRBD1, 5 bases. The CDR3 contains 13 residues. V was shortened by 4 bases and J by 3 bases, with 9 bases between the two germline ends. The germline V gene encodes CDR1 MNHNY and CDR2 SVGAGI (reference sequence). The CDR3 coding sequence is TGTGCCAGCAGTTCGCAGGGACACTATGGCTACACCTTC. Its translation is CASSSQGHYGYTF.

This clone appeared a single time. This rearrangement joins TRBV4-3 to TRBJ1-6, with D possibly TRBD1 on 5 matching bases. The CDR3 runs 15 residues. CDR1 is LGHNA, CDR2 YSLEER, per germline. Trimming pared 2 bases from V and 11 bases from J, leaving 16 bases between. CDR3: CASSQFAGTVAPLHF. CDR3 coding DNA: TGCGCCAGCAGCCAATTTGCGGGGACCGTGGCACCCCTCCACTTT.

The chain has TRBV19 and TRBJ2-3, with 8 bases lining up with TRBD2. Looked up from germline, CDR1 is LNHDA and CDR2 is SQIVND (reference sequence). The CDR3 spans 15 residues. The ends lost 1 base at V and 4 bases at J; junction bases unmatched: 4. In DNA form, the CDR3 reads TGTGCCAGTAGTATAGCGGGGGGGCAGTCAGATACGCAGTATTTT. Its translation: CASSIAGGQSDTQYF.

The chain links TRBV7-9 to TRBJ1-1; a weak D match, TRBD1 (6 bases). The CDR3 is 15 residues long. CDR1 SEHNR and CDR2 FQNEAQ come from the germline V gene (reference sequence). Trimming removed 5 bases at V and 5 bases at J, with 18 bases between. This CDR3 is CASSPLGQIFTEAFF. CDR3 bases: TGTGCCAGCAGCCCATTAGGACAGATCTTTACTGAAGCTTTCTTT.

The V gene is TRBV7-2, the J gene TRBJ1-6, with D hard to call. Germline CDR1 and CDR2: SGHTA and FQGNSA. Trimming took 1 base from V and 9 from J, leaving 7 bases between them. This CDR3 region has 13 residues. Here the CDR3 DNA reads TGTGCCAGCAGCTTAGTCGGTGTTTCACCCCTCCACTTT. This gives the protein CASSLVGVSPLHF.

This chain connects TRBV6-6 to TRBJ1-5, with TRBD1 matching over 8 bases. This CDR3 contains 15 residues. V was clipped by 6 bases and J by 4 bases; unmatched bases: 8. CDR1 is MNHNY, CDR2 SVGAGI, per germline (reference sequence). CDR3 coding DNA: TGTGCCAGCAGCGTGCAGGGGGCGGAAAATCAGCCCCAGCATTTT. Its protein is CASSVQGAENQPQHF.

The V and J genes are TRBV5-1 and TRBJ2-7; 7 bases map to TRBD1. J lost 5 bases, V lost 0 bases, and 5 bases had no gene match. The CDR3 contains 14 residues. Germline lookup yields CDR1 SGHRS and CDR2 YFSETQ. The CDR3: CASSLGQGVDEQYF. As DNA, the CDR3 is TGCGCCAGCAGCTTGGGGCAGGGGGTCGACGAGCAGTACTTC.

The rearrangement joins TRBV7-2 to TRBJ2-1; 7 nucleotides agree with TRBD1. This CDR3 contains 15 residues. V was clipped by 1 base and J by 6 bases; unmatched bases: 6. Germline values: CDR1 SGHTA, CDR2 FQGNSA. CDR3 amino acids: CASSLEQGVGNEQFF. In DNA form, the CDR3 reads TGTGCCAGCAGCTTAGAGCAGGGGGTAGGCAATGAGCAGTTCTTC.